This T cell receptor beta chain was found in a study of regulatory T cells in long-lasting Graves disease. Specified time point: newly diagnosed GD, antithyroid drugs for less than 3 months. The authors made the TCR library using RNA they extracted from PBMCs. This clonotype has at least ten counts. Construction of the TCR beta libraries employed iRepertoire HTBI primers in conjunction with Arm-PCR of CDR3 regions. TCRdb fed the multiplex PCR reads into MiXCR, producing one record per CDR3 protein. The data contain 500,000 or so distinct CDR3 sequences, about 15% of them singletons. This same sample was also part of a study on T cells in Graves' hyperthyroidism and ophthalmopathy.

This TCR was sampled from a woman aged 50 to 60 with Graves disease. This specimen consisted of peripheral blood mononuclear cells (PBMCs), obtained at new diagnosis, from a patient treated with antithyroid drugs.

The CDR3 nucleotides are TGTGCCAGCAGCTTAGTTGGAGGGGGAGGGCAAGTCTACAATGAGCAGTTCTTC. Protein sequence: CASSLVGGGGQVYNEQFF. The chain is built from TRBV7-3 and TRBJ2-1, with D tentatively TRBD2 (7 bases). CDR1 and CDR2 (germline): SGHTA, FQGTGA. Trimming left V 2 bases short and J 3 bases short, with 20 bases between. The CDR3 covers 18 residues.